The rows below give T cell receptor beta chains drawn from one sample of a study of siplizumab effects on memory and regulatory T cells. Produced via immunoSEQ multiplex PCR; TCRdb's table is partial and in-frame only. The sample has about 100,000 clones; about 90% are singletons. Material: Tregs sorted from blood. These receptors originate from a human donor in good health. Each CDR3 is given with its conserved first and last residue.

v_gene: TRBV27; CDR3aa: CASSLSGVYEQYF
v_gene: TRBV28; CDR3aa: CASSLNWNTQYF
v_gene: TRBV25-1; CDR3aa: CASSDVGRWANEKLFF
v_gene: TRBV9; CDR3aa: CASSKRPGTFTNTGELFF
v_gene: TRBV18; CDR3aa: CASSPGGLLSGEQYF
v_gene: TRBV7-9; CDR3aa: CASRTGQGSDTQYF
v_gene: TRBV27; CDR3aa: CASSLLAGGTDTQYF
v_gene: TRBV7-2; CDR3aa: CASSLLGGLAGVYNEQFF
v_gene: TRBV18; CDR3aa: CASSRGDRVSCEQYF
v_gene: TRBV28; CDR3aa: CASSTRKGGFRYIQYF
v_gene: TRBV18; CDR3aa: CASSEDREYQPQHF
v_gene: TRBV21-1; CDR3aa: CASSIPSFAPGESNYGYTF
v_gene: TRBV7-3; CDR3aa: CASSLMRGGTITDTQYF
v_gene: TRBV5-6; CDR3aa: CASSFSFANEQFF
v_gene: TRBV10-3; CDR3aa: CAISSSGSSEQYF
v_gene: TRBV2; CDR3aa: CASSTGWGVYNEQFF
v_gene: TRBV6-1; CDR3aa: CASRATSLPGNTIYF